The rows below give T cell receptor beta chains drawn from one sample of a study of cytomegalovirus exposure and HLA in healthy donors. Sequencing was performed with immunoSEQ multiplex PCR; in TCRdb, only in-frame clones are kept and a portion is missing. The data contain about 50,000 clones, around 90% of them seen just once; the ten biggest clones take up 6.7%. What was sequenced was PBMCs. These receptors all stem from a woman in her twenties or thirties in good health and CMV-seronegative. Both conserved end residues are part of each CDR3. The order of the fields is J gene, clone size, D gene, V gene, CDR3 protein, CDR3 DNA. The D gene is left open where the match is weak. A row's size may be missing; if present it is once, few, many or a size class.

J: TRBJ2-3
size: NA
D: TRBD2
V: TRBV7-2
CDR3: CASSQNMGEGRADTQYF
DNA: TGTGCCAGCAGTCAAAACATGGGGGAGGGCCGAGCAGATACGCAGTATTTT

J: TRBJ1-1
size: NA
D: TRBD1
V: TRBV6-1
CDR3: CASSPTVQGSTEAFF
DNA: TGTGCCAGCAGCCCCACCGTACAGGGGAGCACTGAAGCTTTCTTT

J: TRBJ1-5
size: NA
D: TRBD1
V: TRBV6-1
CDR3: CASITKGTGGQPQHF
DNA: TGTGCCAGCATTACAAAAGGGACAGGGGGTCAGCCCCAGCATTTT

J: TRBJ2-3
size: NA
D: TRBD2
V: TRBV19
CDR3: CASSIGDYTDTQYF
DNA: TGTGCCAGTAGTATAGGGGACTACACAGATACGCAGTATTTT

J: TRBJ2-2
size: NA
D: NA
V: TRBV9
CDR3: CASSWGEVNTGELFF
DNA: TGTGCCAGCAGCTGGGGGGAGGTTAACACCGGGGAGCTGTTTTTT

J: TRBJ2-2
size: NA
D: TRBD2
V: TRBV27
CDR3: CASSLVSGSSRELFF
DNA: TGTGCCAGCAGTTTAGTTAGCGGGAGTAGTAGGGAGCTGTTTTTT

J: TRBJ2-3
size: NA
D: NA
V: TRBV6-1
CDR3: CASRDFIYTDTQYF
DNA: TGTGCCAGCAGGGACTTCATATACACAGATACGCAGTATTTT

J: TRBJ1-2
size: NA
D: NA
V: TRBV9
CDR3: CASSAYPLDRVPYGYTF
DNA: TGTGCCAGCAGCGCGTACCCCCTGGACAGAGTCCCATATGGCTACACCTTC

J: TRBJ2-5
size: NA
D: TRBD2
V: TRBV5-4
CDR3: CASSSLAGGEETQYF
DNA: TGTGCCAGCAGTTCACTAGCGGGGGGGGAAGAGACCCAGTACTTC

J: TRBJ1-1
size: NA
D: NA
V: TRBV6-6
CDR3: CASSFSGPDTEAFF
DNA: TGTGCCAGCAGTTTCTCGGGGCCGGACACTGAAGCTTTCTTT

J: TRBJ2-7
size: NA
D: TRBD2
V: TRBV4-3
CDR3: CASSQAAWTSGREQYF
DNA: TGCGCCAGCAGCCAAGCGGCGTGGACTAGCGGGAGGGAGCAGTACTTC

J: TRBJ1-2
size: NA
D: TRBD1
V: TRBV7-9
CDR3: CASSPRDSYGYTF
DNA: TGTGCCAGCAGCCCCCGGGACAGCTATGGCTACACCTTC

J: TRBJ2-3
size: NA
D: NA
V: TRBV10-3
CDR3: CAISESTAGDTQYF
DNA: TGTGCCATCAGTGAGTCGACAGCGGGAGATACGCAGTATTTT

J: TRBJ2-7
size: NA
D: NA
V: TRBV5-1
CDR3: CASSLAGQRMSYEQYF
DNA: TGCGCCAGCAGCTTGGCCGGGCAGCGGATGTCCTACGAGCAGTACTTC

J: TRBJ2-7
size: NA
D: TRBD1
V: TRBV7-8
CDR3: CASSYVGTAYEQYF
DNA: TGTGCCAGCAGCTATGTCGGGACAGCTTACGAGCAGTACTTC

J: TRBJ2-7
size: few
D: TRBD2
V: TRBV15
CDR3: CASSGRETYEQYF
DNA: TGTGCCAGTAGCGGGAGGGAGACCTACGAGCAGTACTTC

J: TRBJ1-3
size: NA
D: TRBD1
V: TRBV2
CDR3: CASIGQGAMPGNTIYF
DNA: TGTGCCAGCATAGGACAGGGGGCGATGCCTGGAAACACCATATATTTT

J: TRBJ2-3
size: once
D: TRBD1
V: TRBV11-2
CDR3: CASSTHGQGEVDTQYF
DNA: TGTGCCAGCAGCACCCATGGACAGGGCGAGGTAGATACGCAGTATTTT

J: TRBJ2-5
size: NA
D: TRBD1
V: TRBV2
CDR3: CASSAAGGGWVETQYF
DNA: TGTGCCAGCAGCGCGGCAGGGGGCGGTTGGGTGGAGACCCAGTACTTC

J: TRBJ1-1
size: NA
D: NA
V: TRBV7-8
CDR3: CASSLARGALNTEAFF
DNA: TGTGCCAGCAGCTTAGCGCGCGGGGCCCTGAACACTGAAGCTTTCTTT

J: TRBJ2-3
size: NA
D: NA
V: TRBV27
CDR3: CASSPMTDSSDTQYF
DNA: TGTGCCAGCAGTCCGATGACAGACAGCTCAGATACGCAGTATTTT

J: TRBJ2-1
size: NA
D: TRBD2
V: TRBV4-3
CDR3: CASRRTSGSYNEQFF
DNA: TGCGCCAGCAGAAGGACTAGCGGTTCCTACAATGAGCAGTTCTTC

J: TRBJ2-7
size: NA
D: NA
V: TRBV9
CDR3: CASSVVSDSYEQYF
DNA: TGTGCCAGCAGCGTAGTGAGCGACTCCTACGAGCAGTACTTC

J: TRBJ2-6
size: NA
D: NA
V: TRBV7-8
CDR3: CASSFTGSGANVLTF
DNA: TGTGCCAGCAGCTTCACAGGCTCTGGGGCCAACGTCCTGACTTTC

J: TRBJ2-3
size: NA
D: TRBD2
V: TRBV27
CDR3: CASSPAKRETDTQYF
DNA: TGTGCCAGCAGTCCCGCGAAGCGGGAGACAGATACGCAGTATTTT

J: TRBJ2-1
size: once
D: NA
V: TRBV25-1
CDR3: CASSEASNEQFF
DNA: TGTGCCAGCAGTGAGGCTAGCAATGAGCAGTTCTTC

J: TRBJ2-5
size: NA
D: TRBD2
V: TRBV5-5
CDR3: CASRLSGSETQYF
DNA: TGTGCCAGCAGACTAAGCGGGAGTGAGACCCAGTACTTC

J: TRBJ1-2
size: once
D: NA
V: TRBV27
CDR3: CASSLHPGLADYGYTF
DNA: TGTGCCAGCAGTTTACACCCCGGCCTCGCGGACTATGGCTACACCTTC

J: TRBJ2-3
size: NA
D: TRBD2
V: TRBV25-1
CDR3: CASSEYLAGVSDTQYF
DNA: TGTGCCAGCAGTGAATATCTAGCGGGAGTGTCGGATACGCAGTATTTT

J: TRBJ2-1
size: once
D: NA
V: TRBV28
CDR3: CASRSHAMGGLWSYNEQFF
DNA: TGTGCCAGCAGATCACACGCGATGGGGGGATTGTGGTCCTACAATGAGCAGTTCTTC

J: TRBJ1-3
size: NA
D: NA
V: TRBV29-1
CDR3: CSVAGAAFSGNTIYF
DNA: TGCAGCGTTGCAGGGGCTGCCTTCTCTGGAAACACCATATATTTT

J: TRBJ1-2
size: many
D: NA
V: TRBV13
CDR3: CASSRQYTF
DNA: TGTGCCAGCAGCCGACAATACACCTTC

J: TRBJ1-1
size: NA
D: TRBD1
V: TRBV4-1
CDR3: CASSQNLQRGTDREAFF
DNA: TGCGCCAGCAGCCAAAACTTACAGAGAGGGACAGACCGAGAAGCTTTCTTT

J: TRBJ2-7
size: NA
D: TRBD1
V: TRBV14
CDR3: CASSKTGGRYEQYF
DNA: TGTGCCAGCAGCAAAACAGGGGGACGGTACGAGCAGTACTTC

J: TRBJ2-7
size: NA
D: TRBD1
V: TRBV30
CDR3: CAWAPTGGEQYF
DNA: TGTGCCTGGGCCCCCACAGGGGGTGAGCAGTACTTC

J: TRBJ2-5
size: NA
D: NA
V: TRBV7-7
CDR3: CASSSNIEETQYF
DNA: TGTGCCAGCAGCTCCAACATCGAAGAGACCCAGTACTTC

J: TRBJ2-1
size: NA
D: TRBD1
V: TRBV29-1
CDR3: CSVEGFGDSGYNEQFF
DNA: TGCAGCGTTGAAGGGTTTGGGGACAGCGGCTACAATGAGCAGTTCTTC

J: TRBJ1-2
size: NA
D: TRBD1
V: TRBV15
CDR3: CATSREGQAFGNYGYTF
DNA: TGTGCCACCAGCAGAGAAGGACAGGCCTTTGGAAACTATGGCTACACCTTC

J: TRBJ2-2
size: few
D: TRBD2
V: TRBV27
CDR3: CASSSGTSGRAGELFF
DNA: TGTGCCAGCAGTTCCGGGACTAGCGGGAGAGCCGGGGAGCTGTTTTTT

J: TRBJ1-5
size: NA
D: TRBD1
V: TRBV18
CDR3: CASSPQGTGGQPQHF
DNA: TGTGCCAGCTCACCACAGGGGACAGGGGGCCAGCCCCAGCATTTT

J: TRBJ2-7
size: NA
D: NA
V: TRBV9
CDR3: CASSSNPLPSYEQYF
DNA: TGTGCCAGCAGCTCGAATCCACTTCCCTCCTACGAGCAGTACTTC

J: TRBJ1-1
size: NA
D: NA
V: TRBV5-1
CDR3: CASSALTVNTEAFF
DNA: TGCGCCAGCAGCGCCCTGACAGTTAACACTGAAGCTTTCTTT

J: TRBJ2-3
size: NA
D: TRBD1
V: TRBV14
CDR3: CASSQAQGATDTQYF
DNA: TGTGCCAGCAGCCAAGCCCAGGGGGCCACAGATACGCAGTATTTT

J: TRBJ1-1
size: NA
D: NA
V: TRBV25-1
CDR3: CASSDFRPGGEAFF
DNA: TGTGCCAGCAGTGACTTTCGGCCGGGTGGGGAAGCTTTCTTT

J: TRBJ2-7
size: once
D: TRBD1
V: TRBV27
CDR3: CASRRDRPPYEQYF
DNA: TGTGCCAGCAGGAGGGACAGGCCACCCTACGAGCAGTACTTC

J: TRBJ1-5
size: NA
D: NA
V: TRBV11-3
CDR3: CASSPPQEPGDQPQHF
DNA: TGCGCCAGCAGCCCCCCCCAGGAGCCAGGGGACCAGCCCCAGCATTTT

J: TRBJ2-5
size: NA
D: NA
V: TRBV27
CDR3: CASIWQGRETQYF
DNA: TGTGCCAGCATCTGGCAGGGGCGAGAGACCCAGTACTTC

J: TRBJ1-1
size: NA
D: NA
V: TRBV18
CDR3: CASSPTRGGGNTEAFF
DNA: TGTGCCAGCTCGCCTACCAGGGGCGGGGGGAACACTGAAGCTTTCTTT

J: TRBJ2-7
size: NA
D: TRBD2
V: TRBV27
CDR3: CASSLLAGWSEQYF
DNA: TGTGCCAGCAGTTTGTTAGCGGGATGGAGCGAGCAGTACTTC

J: TRBJ1-1
size: NA
D: NA
V: TRBV30
CDR3: CAWSRGQTRAFF
DNA: TGTGCCTGGAGTAGAGGACAGACCAGAGCTTTCTTT

J: TRBJ2-7
size: NA
D: NA
V: TRBV30
CDR3: CAWTPVRDRYEQYF
DNA: TGTGCCTGGACGCCCGTGCGGGATAGATACGAGCAGTACTTC

J: TRBJ1-2
size: NA
D: NA
V: TRBV29-1
CDR3: CSVEDNGGYTF
DNA: TGCAGCGTTGAAGATAACGGTGGCTACACCTTC

J: TRBJ2-7
size: NA
D: TRBD2
V: TRBV28
CDR3: CASTETSPYEQYF
DNA: TGTGCCAGCACCGAGACTAGCCCCTACGAGCAGTACTTC

J: TRBJ1-1
size: NA
D: NA
V: TRBV28
CDR3: CASSLGLGAGATEAFF
DNA: TGTGCCAGCAGTTTAGGGTTGGGGGCGGGCGCAACTGAAGCTTTCTTT

J: TRBJ2-5
size: NA
D: TRBD1
V: TRBV6-5
CDR3: CASSYNGQGERGTQYF
DNA: TGTGCCAGCAGTTATAATGGACAGGGGGAAAGGGGGACCCAGTACTTC

J: TRBJ1-1
size: NA
D: NA
V: TRBV18
CDR3: CASSPPAVAEAFF
DNA: TGTGCCAGCTCACCACCGGCTGTCGCTGAAGCTTTCTTT

J: TRBJ2-7
size: NA
D: NA
V: TRBV7-9
CDR3: CASSQGVYEQYF
DNA: TGTGCCAGCAGCCAAGGAGTATACGAGCAGTACTTC

J: TRBJ1-2
size: NA
D: NA
V: TRBV7-9
CDR3: CASSSDTGYGYTF
DNA: TGTGCCAGCAGCTCCGATACCGGCTATGGCTACACCTTC

J: TRBJ1-1
size: NA
D: NA
V: TRBV29-1
CDR3: CSVVGSRDKRTEAFF
DNA: TGCAGCGTCGTAGGGTCACGGGACAAGCGGACTGAAGCTTTCTTT

J: TRBJ2-1
size: NA
D: TRBD2
V: TRBV5-1
CDR3: CASRYAGTSGREQFF
DNA: TGCGCCAGCAGGTACGCCGGGACTAGCGGGAGGGAGCAGTTCTTC